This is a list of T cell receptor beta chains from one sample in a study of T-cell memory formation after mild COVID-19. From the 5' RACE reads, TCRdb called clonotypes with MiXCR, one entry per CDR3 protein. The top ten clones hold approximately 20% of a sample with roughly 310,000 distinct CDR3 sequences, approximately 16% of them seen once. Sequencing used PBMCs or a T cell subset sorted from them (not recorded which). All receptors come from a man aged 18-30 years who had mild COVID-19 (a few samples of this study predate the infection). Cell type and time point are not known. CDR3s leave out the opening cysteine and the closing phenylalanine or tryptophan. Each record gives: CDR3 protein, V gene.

ASSYHRNQPQH TRBV7-2
ASSQSGLDTQY TRBV11-2
ASSFTGVVSGNTIY TRBV7-2
SARVGNTEAF TRBV20-1
ASSYAYGTGFLVDTQY TRBV6-5
ASSPLLGHDNEQF TRBV5-5
ASSSGQGRNTEAF TRBV5-1
ASSLGTGKRETQY TRBV11-2
ASSQDRDSAYEQY TRBV12-3/TRBV12-4
ASSQIGANYGYT TRBV4-1
ASGGGPNEQF TRBV6-2/TRBV6-3
ASSRDNQDYGYT TRBV18
ASSSRDRSYGYT TRBV12-3/TRBV12-4
ATSDLGQLNEQF TRBV24-1
ASSFADTENYGYT TRBV7-9
ASSLFGGVNTGELF TRBV5-1
ASSQGQGFQLSYT TRBV14
ASSPRTGGKNIQY TRBV5-1
ATSGRGSYNEQF TRBV24-1
ASSPSGQEETQY TRBV7-3
AWSAPIAGGTDTQY TRBV30
ASSFIYPGETQY TRBV7-9
ASSQDPSSYNEQF TRBV2
ASSLGDRVNEKLF TRBV5-1
ASGTQNYGYT TRBV10-3
ASSFWADTQY TRBV6-2/TRBV6-3
ASSKTGGGGTEAF TRBV11-2
ASSYSRGNEQF TRBV6-5
ASSSWEWMTGELF TRBV3-1
ASSTINTGELF TRBV19
ASSPPVGSGLGTDTQY TRBV18
ASSYRVQTKNIQY TRBV6-6
ASSLRQGGSPQH TRBV12-3/TRBV12-4
ASSPGSEEYEQY TRBV18
ASSPPGGGYT TRBV7-3
SVQGGSAGANVLT TRBV29-1